Each of the 8 T cell receptor beta chains below was sequenced from the same sample in a study of blood T cell repertoires in COVID-19. Sequencing was performed with immunoSEQ multiplex PCR; in TCRdb, only in-frame clones are kept and a portion is missing. Seen here are 200,000 to 300,000 clones, under 90% observed once, and the top ten hold around 4%. Sequenced sample: peripheral blood. Source of these receptors: a man aged 60 to 75 with acute or convalescent COVID-19.

This clone was found once. CDR3: CATSDTRGGEQFF. DNA of the CDR3: TGTGCCACCAGTGACACGAGGGGGGGTGAGCAGTTCTTC. The chain uses TRBV24-1 and TRBJ2-1; tentatively, D is TRBD2 (7 bases). CDR3 length: 13 residues. CDR1 is KGHDR, CDR2 SFDVKD, per germline. V was cut by 4 bases and J by 9 bases, with 12 bases left in between.

The chain links TRBV28 to TRBJ2-7, with 8 bases matching TRBD1. V lost 6 bases, J lost 4 bases, and 11 bases stayed unmatched. Per germline, CDR1 MDHEN and CDR2 SYDVKM. The CDR3 has 15 amino acids. In nucleotides, the CDR3 is TGTGCCAGCAGGGAAAGACAGGGGACCTATTACGAGCAGTACTTC. Protein: CASRERQGTYYEQYF. The full variable domain, completed using reference TRBV28 and TRBJ2-7, is DVKVTQSSRYLVKRTGEKVFLECVQDMDHENMFWYRQDPGLGLRLIYFSYDVKMKEKGDIPEGYSVSREKKERFSLILESASTNQTSMYLCASRERQGTYYEQYFGPGTRLTVT.

The V gene is TRBV5-1, the J gene TRBJ1-1; D remains unclear. This CDR3 region has 15 residues. V dropped 3 bases and J dropped 1 base, with 13 bases sitting between them. The germline gives CDR1 SGHRS, CDR2 YFSETQ. CDR3 residues: CASSSARGGNTEAFF. The CDR3 DNA reads as TGCGCCAGCAGCTCAGCGCGGGGAGGGAACACTGAAGCTTTCTTT.

The chain employs TRBV7-2 and TRBJ1-1, with 8 bases lining up with TRBD1. This CDR3 has 15 amino acids. CDR1 SGHTA and CDR2 FQGNSA come from the germline V gene. The V and J ends lost 5 bases and 1 base, in that order; junction bases with no gene match: 6. The CDR3, as DNA: TGTGCCAGCAGCCTAGAGACAGGGGCGAACACTGAAGCTTTCTTT. This sequence encodes CASSLETGANTEAFF.

The genes are TRBV21-1 and TRBJ2-1; whether TRBD1, the table's D call, matches the DNA was not checked. TRBV21-1 has pseudogene status. The CDR3 is 18 amino acids. The CDR3 region has the DNA TGTGCCAGCAGCAAAGAGGGTATGGACGACAGGGGCCCCAATGAGCAGTTCTTC. Its translation is CASSKEGMDDRGPNEQFF.

The chain recombines TRBV28 with TRBJ2-2; 7 bases map to TRBD1. V shed 5 bases, J shed 0 bases, and the junction held 3 bases outside the gene matches. CDR3 length: 15 residues. CDR1 and CDR2 from the germline V gene are MDHEN and SYDVKM. CDR3 DNA sequence: TGTGCCAGCAGTCCCGGGACAGCGAACACCGGGGAGCTGTTTTTT. It is translated as CASSPGTANTGELFF.

V usage is TRBV9 and J usage is TRBJ1-4; D remains unclear. The length of the CDR3 is 15 residues. Germline loops: CDR1 SGDLS, CDR2 YYNGEE. Deletions cut 4 bases from V and 0 bases from J, with 10 bases between. CDR3 sequence: CASSPDTATNEKLFF. The CDR3 coding sequence is TGTGCCAGCAGCCCCGACACTGCAACTAATGAAAAACTGTTTTTT.

This clone was picked up one time. This chain uses TRBV18 with TRBJ1-2; D gene unclear. Germline assignment: CDR1 KGHSH and CDR2 LQKENI. Trimming took off 2 bases at V and 2 bases at J, with 15 bases between the two ends. The CDR3 spans 16 residues. The CDR3 protein is CASSPGEWTENYGYTF. The DNA of the CDR3 is TGTGCCAGCTCACCAGGGGAGTGGACGGAGAACTATGGCTACACCTTC.